This TCR beta chain was captured in a study of early T cells in non-severe SARS-CoV-2 infection. Study information: Chains were not paired, and sequencing was done on bulk RNA from unsorted whole blood.

Attached unique molecular identifiers marked individual cDNA molecules. A single record per CDR3 protein comes from TCRdb applying MiXCR to the 5' RACE reads. The sample comprises about 45,000 distinct CDR3 sequences, more than 9% of which are singletons, and 21% rests with the top ten. A remark on this clonotype: Its target is unknown.

Study-wide results and caveats: VDJdb matching favored anti-spike CD8 responses, missing private and CD4 specificities.

The CDR3 is made up of 15 amino acids. The trim removed 5 bases at V and 2 bases at J, leaving 9 bases unmatched. Germline values: CDR1 MDHEN, CDR2 SYDVKM. What was sequenced was whole blood. The chain joins TRBV28 to TRBJ2-7, with 7 bases that match TRBD1. The sequence derives from an adult who was a healthcare worker with PCR-confirmed SARS-CoV-2 infection or an uninfected control (not recorded which). The CDR3 region has the DNA TGTGCCAGCAGTCCCCGGACAGGACCCACCTACGAGCAGTACTTC. Residues: CASSPRTGPTYEQYF. The full variable domain, with the rest looked up from reference TRBV28 and TRBJ2-7, is DVKVTQSSRYLVKRTGEKVFLECVQDMDHENMFWYRQDPGLGLRLIYFSYDVKMKEKGDIPEGYSVSREKKERFSLILESASTNQTSMYLCASSPRTGPTYEQYFGPGTRLTVT.